This T cell receptor (beta chain) was recorded in a study of cytomegalovirus exposure and HLA in healthy donors. Profiled with immunoSEQ multiplex PCR; TCRdb holds only in-frame clones, not every one. This table has 55,000 to 80,000 clones, about 95% appearing once. The TCR originated in a man aged 18 to 30 in good health and CMV-seronegative. The sequencing input was PBMCs.

The CDR3 region has the DNA TGTGCCAGCAGCATCGGGGGGGCCGGGTATGAGCAGTTCTTC. It codes for CASSIGGAGYEQFF. The rearrangement links TRBV7-3 to TRBJ2-1; TRBD2 matches 8 bases. V lost 5 bases and J lost 8; bases outside the gene matches: 8. The CDR3 covers 14 residues. Germline CDR1 SGHTA, CDR2 FQGTGA.